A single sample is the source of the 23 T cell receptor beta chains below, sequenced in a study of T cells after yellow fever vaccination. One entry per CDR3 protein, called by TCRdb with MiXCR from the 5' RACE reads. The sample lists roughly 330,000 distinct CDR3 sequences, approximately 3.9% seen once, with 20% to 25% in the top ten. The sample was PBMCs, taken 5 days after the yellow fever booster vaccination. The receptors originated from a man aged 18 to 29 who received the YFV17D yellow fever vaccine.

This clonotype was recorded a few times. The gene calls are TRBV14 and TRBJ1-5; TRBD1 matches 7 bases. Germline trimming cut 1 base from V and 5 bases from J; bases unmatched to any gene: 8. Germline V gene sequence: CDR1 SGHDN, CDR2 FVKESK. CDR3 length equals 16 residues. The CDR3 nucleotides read TGTGCCAGCAGCCAAGGAACAGGGGAGGGTGATCAGCCCCAGCATTTT. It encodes CASSQGTGEGDQPQHF.

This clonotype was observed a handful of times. The CDR3 loop is CAISESSLTSPHHF. DNA of the CDR3: TGTGCCATCAGTGAGTCGAGTTTGACCTCACCACACCACTTT. The chain links TRBV10-3 to TRBJ1-6; no reliable D call. The CDR3 spans 14 residues. Trimming removed 0 bases at V and 18 bases at J, with 18 bases between. Germline loops: CDR1 ENHRY, CDR2 SYGVKD.

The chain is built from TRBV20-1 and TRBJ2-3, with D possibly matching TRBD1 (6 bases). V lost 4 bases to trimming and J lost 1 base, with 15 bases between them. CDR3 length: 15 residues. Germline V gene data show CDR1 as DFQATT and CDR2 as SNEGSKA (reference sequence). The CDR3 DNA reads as TGCAGTGCTAACAACAGGGATATAGGCACAGATACGCAGTATTTT. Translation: CSANNRDIGTDTQYF.

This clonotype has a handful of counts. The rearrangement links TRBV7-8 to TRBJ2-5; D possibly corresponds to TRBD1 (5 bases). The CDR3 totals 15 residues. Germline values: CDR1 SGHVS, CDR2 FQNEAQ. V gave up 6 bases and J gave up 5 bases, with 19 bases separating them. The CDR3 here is CASRPQGGAAETQYF. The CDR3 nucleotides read TGTGCCAGCAGGCCCCAGGGTGGTGCTGCGGAGACCCAGTACTTC.

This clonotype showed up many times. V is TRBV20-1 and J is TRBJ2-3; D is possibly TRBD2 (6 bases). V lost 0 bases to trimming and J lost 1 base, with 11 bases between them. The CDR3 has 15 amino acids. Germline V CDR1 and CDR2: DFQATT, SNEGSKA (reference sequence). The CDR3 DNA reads TGCAGTGCTAGAGAACGGCGGGGCCGCACAGATACGCAGTATTTT. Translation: CSARERRGRTDTQYF.

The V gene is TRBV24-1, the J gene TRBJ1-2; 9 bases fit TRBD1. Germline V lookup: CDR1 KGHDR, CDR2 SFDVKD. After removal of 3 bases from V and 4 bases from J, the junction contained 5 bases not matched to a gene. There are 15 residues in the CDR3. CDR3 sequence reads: CATSDHRTGAYGYTF. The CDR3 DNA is TGTGCCACCAGTGATCACCGGACAGGGGCCTATGGCTACACCTTC.

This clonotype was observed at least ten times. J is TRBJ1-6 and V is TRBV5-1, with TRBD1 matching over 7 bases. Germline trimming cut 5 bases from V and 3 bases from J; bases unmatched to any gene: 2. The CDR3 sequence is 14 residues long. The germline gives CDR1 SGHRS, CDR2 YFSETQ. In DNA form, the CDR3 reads TGCGCCAGCAGAACAGGGGACTATAATTCACCCCTCCACTTT. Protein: CASRTGDYNSPLHF.

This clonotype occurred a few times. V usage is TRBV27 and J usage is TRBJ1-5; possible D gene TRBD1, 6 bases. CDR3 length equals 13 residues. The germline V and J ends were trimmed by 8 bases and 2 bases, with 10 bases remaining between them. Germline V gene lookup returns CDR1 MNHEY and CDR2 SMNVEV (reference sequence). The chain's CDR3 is CASQGGGNQPQHF. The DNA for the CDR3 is TGTGCCAGCCAAGGGGGGGGCAATCAGCCCCAGCATTTT.

The CDR3 DNA follows: TGTGCCAGCAGCTTGGCATCGGGGACGAATGAGCAGTTCTTC. Its translation: CASSLASGTNEQFF. The chain employs TRBV5-5 and TRBJ2-1; D assignment may be TRBD1 or TRBD2 (5 bases each). Germline loops: CDR1 SGHKS, CDR2 YYEKEE (reference sequence). Trimming stripped 0 bases from V and 7 bases from J, with 11 bases between. This CDR3 spans 14 amino acids.

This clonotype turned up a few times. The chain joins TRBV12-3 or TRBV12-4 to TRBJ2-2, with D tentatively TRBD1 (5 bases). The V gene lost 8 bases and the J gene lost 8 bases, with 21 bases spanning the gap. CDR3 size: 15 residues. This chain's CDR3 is CASATGQGLSGELFF. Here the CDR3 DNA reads TGTGCCAGCGCCACCGGGCAGGGTTTGTCGGGGGAGCTGTTTTTT.

In nucleotides, the CDR3 is TGTGCCAGCAGCCCCGGGGTGGGAGCTTTCTTT. It yields the protein CASSPGVGAFF. V gene TRBV28 combines with J gene TRBJ1-1; D gene unclear. V lost 6 bases to trimming and J lost 10 bases, with 12 bases between them. There are 11 residues in the CDR3. CDR1 MDHEN and CDR2 SYDVKM come from the germline V gene.

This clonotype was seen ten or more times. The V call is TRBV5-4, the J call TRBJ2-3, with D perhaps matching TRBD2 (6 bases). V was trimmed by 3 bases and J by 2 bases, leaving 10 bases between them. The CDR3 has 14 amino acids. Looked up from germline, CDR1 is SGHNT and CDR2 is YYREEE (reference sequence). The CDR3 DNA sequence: TGTGCCAGCAGCTCCGGCGGGAACACAGATACGCAGTATTTT. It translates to CASSSGGNTDTQYF.

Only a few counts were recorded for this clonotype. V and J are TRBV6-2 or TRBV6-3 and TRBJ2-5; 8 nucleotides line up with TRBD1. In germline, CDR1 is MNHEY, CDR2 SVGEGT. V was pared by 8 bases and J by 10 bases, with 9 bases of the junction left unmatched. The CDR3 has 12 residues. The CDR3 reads CASASRGPGQYF. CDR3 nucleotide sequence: TGTGCCAGCGCCAGCAGGGGGCCAGGCCAGTACTTC.

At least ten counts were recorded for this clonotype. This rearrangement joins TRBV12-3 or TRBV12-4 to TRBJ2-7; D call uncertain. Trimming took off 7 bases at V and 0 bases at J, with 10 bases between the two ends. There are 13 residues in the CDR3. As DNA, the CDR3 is TGTGCCAGCAACGGTGGGTCCTCCTACGAGCAGTACTTC. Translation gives CASNGGSSYEQYF.

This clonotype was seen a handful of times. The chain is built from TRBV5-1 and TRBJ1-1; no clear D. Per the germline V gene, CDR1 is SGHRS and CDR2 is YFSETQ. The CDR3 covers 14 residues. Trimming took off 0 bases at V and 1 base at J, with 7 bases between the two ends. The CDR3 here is CASSLARTNTEAFF. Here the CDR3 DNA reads TGCGCCAGCAGCTTGGCCAGGACGAACACTGAAGCTTTCTTT.

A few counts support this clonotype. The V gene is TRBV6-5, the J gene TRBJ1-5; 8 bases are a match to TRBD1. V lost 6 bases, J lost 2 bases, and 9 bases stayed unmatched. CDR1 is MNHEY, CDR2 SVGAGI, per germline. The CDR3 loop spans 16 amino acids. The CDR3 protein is CASSQGTGLGNQPQHF. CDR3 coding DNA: TGTGCCAGCAGCCAGGGGACAGGTTTAGGCAATCAGCCCCAGCATTTT.

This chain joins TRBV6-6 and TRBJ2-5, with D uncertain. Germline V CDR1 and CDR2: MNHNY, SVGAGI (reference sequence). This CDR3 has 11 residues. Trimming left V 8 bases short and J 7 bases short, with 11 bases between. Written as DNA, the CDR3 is TGTGCCAGCTCTGACCGCCTGACCCAGTACTTC. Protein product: CASSDRLTQYF.

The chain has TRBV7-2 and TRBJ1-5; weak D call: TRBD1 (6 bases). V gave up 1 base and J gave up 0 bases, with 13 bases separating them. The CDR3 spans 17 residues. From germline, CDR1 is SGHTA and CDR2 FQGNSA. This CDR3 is CASSLGGASYSNQPQHF. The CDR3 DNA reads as TGTGCCAGCAGCTTAGGGGGGGCCTCCTATAGCAATCAGCCCCAGCATTTT.

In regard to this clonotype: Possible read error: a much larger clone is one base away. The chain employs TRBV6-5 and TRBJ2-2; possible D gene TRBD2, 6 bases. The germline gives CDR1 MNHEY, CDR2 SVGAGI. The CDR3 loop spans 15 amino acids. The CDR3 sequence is CASSPEGPWTGGLFF. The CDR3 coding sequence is TGTGCCAGCAGCCCGGAGGGGCCCTGGACCGGGGGGCTGTTTTTT.

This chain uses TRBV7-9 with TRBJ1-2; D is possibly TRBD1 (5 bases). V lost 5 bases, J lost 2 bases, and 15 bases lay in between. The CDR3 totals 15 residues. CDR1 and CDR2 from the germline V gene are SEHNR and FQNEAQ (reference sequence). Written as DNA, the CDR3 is TGTGCCAGCAGCAGAATGGGGGAGGGCAACTATGGCTACACCTTC. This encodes CASSRMGEGNYGYTF. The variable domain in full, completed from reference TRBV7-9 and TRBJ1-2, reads DTGVSQNPRHKITKRGQNVTFRCDPISEHNRLYWYRQTLGQGPEFLTYFQNEAQLEKSRLLSDRFSAERPKGSFSTLEIQRTEQGDSAMYLCASSRMGEGNYGYTFGSGTRLTVV.

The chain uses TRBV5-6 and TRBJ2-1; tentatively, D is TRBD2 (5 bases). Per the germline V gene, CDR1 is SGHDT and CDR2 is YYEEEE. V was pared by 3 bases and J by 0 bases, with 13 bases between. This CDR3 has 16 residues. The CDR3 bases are TGTGCCAGCAGCTCACCGCGGGTTATCTCCTACAATGAGCAGTTCTTC. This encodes CASSSPRVISYNEQFF.

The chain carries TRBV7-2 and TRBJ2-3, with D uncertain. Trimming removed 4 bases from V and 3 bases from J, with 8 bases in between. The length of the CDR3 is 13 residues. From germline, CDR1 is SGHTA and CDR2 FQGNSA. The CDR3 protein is CASSSITTDTQYF. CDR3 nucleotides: TGTGCCAGCAGCTCAATAACTACAGATACGCAGTATTTT.

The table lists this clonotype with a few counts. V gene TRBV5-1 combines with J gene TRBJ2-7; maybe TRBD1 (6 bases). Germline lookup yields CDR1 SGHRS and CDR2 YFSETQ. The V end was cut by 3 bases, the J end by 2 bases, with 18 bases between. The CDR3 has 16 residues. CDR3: CASSWGLGTPTYEQYF. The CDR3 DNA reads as TGCGCCAGCAGCTGGGGGCTAGGGACACCTACCTACGAGCAGTACTTC.